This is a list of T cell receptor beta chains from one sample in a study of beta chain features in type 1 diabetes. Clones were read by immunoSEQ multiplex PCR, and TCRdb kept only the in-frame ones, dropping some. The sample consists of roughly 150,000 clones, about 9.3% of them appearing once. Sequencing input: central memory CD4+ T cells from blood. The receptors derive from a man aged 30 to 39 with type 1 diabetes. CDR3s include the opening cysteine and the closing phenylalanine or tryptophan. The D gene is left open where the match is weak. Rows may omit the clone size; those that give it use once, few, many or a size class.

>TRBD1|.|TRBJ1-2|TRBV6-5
CASSRGTGNGYTF
TGTGCCAGCAGTCGCGGGACAGGGAATGGCTACACCTTC
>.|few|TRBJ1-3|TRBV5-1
CASRTGMSSGNTIYF
TGCGCCAGCAGAACAGGGATGAGCTCTGGAAACACCATATATTTT
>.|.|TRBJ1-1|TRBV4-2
CASTPGVGVNTEAFF
TGTGCCAGCACCCCCGGGGTCGGCGTGAACACTGAAGCTTTCTTT
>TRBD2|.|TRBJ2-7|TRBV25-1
CASSLRLAGIPYEQYF
TGTGCCAGCAGTTTACGTCTAGCGGGAATCCCCTACGAGCAGTACTTC
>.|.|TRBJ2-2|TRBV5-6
CASSLPESTNTGELFF
TGTGCCAGCAGCTTGCCGGAGAGCACGAACACCGGGGAGCTGTTTTTT
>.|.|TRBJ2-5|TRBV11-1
CASSFGGEETQYF
TGTGCCAGCAGCTTTGGCGGGGAAGAGACCCAGTACTTC
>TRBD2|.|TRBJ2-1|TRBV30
CAWSELADSNEQFF
TGTGCCTGGAGCGAACTAGCGGACTCCAATGAGCAGTTCTTC
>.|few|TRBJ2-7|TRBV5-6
CASSLEVRTKDEQYF
TGTGCCAGCAGCTTGGAGGTTAGGACAAAGGACGAGCAGTACTTC
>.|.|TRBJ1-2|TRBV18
CASPQDGGRSVYGYTF
TGTGCCAGCCCCCAGGACGGGGGGAGGAGCGTCTATGGCTACACCTTC
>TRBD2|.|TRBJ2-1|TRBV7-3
CASSSGRFGEQFF
TGTGCCAGCAGTAGCGGGAGATTTGGGGAGCAGTTCTTC
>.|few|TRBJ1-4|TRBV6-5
CASRPGLTNEKLFF
TGTGCCAGCAGGCCAGGGTTGACTAATGAAAAACTGTTTTTT